The T cell receptor (beta chain) described here comes from a study of glioma-infiltrating T cells. Study observations and caveats: Only very few CDR3 sequences appeared in both tissue and blood. Non-neoplastic patients had below-expected tissue-blood divergence, while all gliomas exceeded expectation.

Germline V gene data show CDR1 as SGHTA and CDR2 as FQGNSA. V lost 0 bases and J lost 5, with 2 bases in between. The CDR3 contains 12 residues. TCR alpha and beta CDR3 regions were amplified from RNA using iRepertoire nested multiplex PCR. For one-step reverse transcription and amplification, roughly 95-450 ng of tissue mRNA or PBMC total RNA was used. TCRdb independently ran MiXCR on the multiplex PCR reads; one entry per CDR3 protein. Of about 130,000 distinct CDR3 sequences listed, approximately 24% are singletons. This clonotype was seen a few times. Its antigen remains unidentified. This sequence joins TRBV7-2 and TRBJ1-5; D is uncertain. Sequenced input: glioma tissue, nonneoplastic brain tissue, or PBMCs (not recorded which). The receptor comes from a human donor with low-grade glioma or glioblastoma, undergoing nonglioma brain surgery, or in good health (not recorded which). The CDR3 nucleotides read TGTGCCAGCAGCTTAGCGGATCAGCCCCAGCATTTT. Protein: CASSLADQPQHF. Variable domain in full (rest from reference TRBV7-2 and TRBJ1-5): GAGVSQSPSNKVTEKGKDVELRCDPISGHTALYWYRQSLGQGLEFLIYFQGNSAPDKSGLPSDRFSAERTGGSVSTLTIQRTQQEDSAVYLCASSLADQPQHFGDGTRLSIL.